One sample yielded the 27 T cell receptor beta chains listed below, sequenced in a study of CD8 T cells in Susac syndrome. Random hexamers were used to reverse transcribe the RNA input (roughly 0.5 to 1 ug). TCRdb re-called the immunoSEQ multiplex PCR reads with MiXCR, one entry per CDR3 protein. This table has about 400,000 distinct CDR3 sequences, 75% to 90% appearing once. Input material: CD8+ T cells from PBMCs. Every receptor here comes from a human donor with multiple sclerosis.

This chain joins TRBV10-3 and TRBJ2-7; the D call may be TRBD1 or TRBD2 (5 bases each). Germline lookup yields CDR1 ENHRY and CDR2 SYGVKD. The germline V and J ends were trimmed by 8 bases and 6 bases, with 14 bases remaining between them. There are 12 residues in the CDR3. The CDR3 here is CAIEGLRGEQYF. For the CDR3, the DNA is TGTGCCATCGAGGGCCTAAGGGGCGAGCAGTACTTC.

The J gene is TRBJ2-3, the V gene TRBV2; 8 bases line up with TRBD2. V dropped 10 bases and J dropped 1; count of bases not matched to a gene: 7. The CDR3 loop spans 14 amino acids. The germline V gene encodes CDR1 SNHLY and CDR2 FYNNEI. CDR3 bases: TGTGCCATAACCGGGGGGGCCGGCACAGATACGCAGTATTTT. Translation gives CAITGGAGTDTQYF. Full variable domain (missing parts from reference TRBV2 and TRBJ2-3): EPEVTQTPSHQVTQMGQEVILRCVPISNHLYFYWYRQILGQKVEFLVSFYNNEISEKSEIFDDQFSVERPDGSNFTLKIRSTKLEDSAMYFCAITGGAGTDTQYFGPGTRLTVL.

This clonotype came up once. The V call is TRBV19, the J call TRBJ2-1, with 9 bases that match TRBD1. The CDR3 runs to 15 residues. CDR1 is LNHDA and CDR2 is SQIVND in the germline V gene (reference sequence). The trim removed 6 bases at V and 5 bases at J, leaving 8 bases unmatched. The CDR3 loop reads CASRYGTGSDNEQFF. The CDR3 coding sequence is TGTGCCAGTAGATATGGGACAGGGTCGGACAATGAGCAGTTCTTC.

The chain uses TRBV5-1 and TRBJ2-5; 10 bases align to TRBD2. Per germline, CDR1 SGHRS and CDR2 YFSETQ. The CDR3 sequence is 16 residues long. J gave up 4 bases and V 4 bases, and 10 bases lay outside the gene matches. Here the CDR3 DNA reads TGCGCCAGCAGCGCCATTCTAGCGGGAGAGAGAGAGACCCAGTACTTC. It yields the protein CASSAILAGERETQYF.

The chain carries TRBV7-2 and TRBJ2-7; D unclear. Trimming left V 5 bases short and J 1 base short, with 15 bases between. The V gene's germline CDR1 is SGHTA and CDR2 FQGNSA. The CDR3 covers 15 residues. In DNA form, the CDR3 reads TGTGCCAGCAGCCCTCGCGGAAGTAATTCCTACGAGCAGTACTTC. It is translated as CASSPRGSNSYEQYF.

The CDR3: CASSQASGLYNEQFF. The DNA of the CDR3 is TGTGCCAGCAGCCAAGCTAGCGGGCTTTACAATGAGCAGTTCTTC. The chain joins TRBV4-2 to TRBJ2-1, with TRBD2 matching over 8 bases. The CDR3 runs 15 residues. Germline CDR1 LGHNA, CDR2 YNFKEQ. After removal of 1 base from V and 4 bases from J, the junction contained 3 bases not matched to a gene.

The rearrangement joins TRBV12-3 or TRBV12-4 to TRBJ1-2; D unresolved. This CDR3 has 12 amino acids. Trimming cost V 2 bases and J 7 bases, with 8 bases left between them. The CDR3, as DNA: TGTGCCAGCAGTTTACAGTCTAGTGGCTACACCTTC. Its translation: CASSLQSSGYTF.

This chain connects TRBV19 to TRBJ2-2; D not certain. The length of the CDR3 is 14 residues. Trimming cost V 6 bases and J 0 bases, with 8 bases left between them. Germline lookup yields CDR1 LNHDA and CDR2 SQIVND (reference sequence). The CDR3 protein is CASSKSANTGELFF. The CDR3 DNA is TGTGCCAGTAGCAAATCCGCGAACACCGGGGAGCTGTTTTTT.

The chain recombines TRBV23-1 with TRBJ1-3; D gene unclear. TRBV23-1 qualifies as an ORF whose function is uncertain. The length of the CDR3 is 16 residues. Trimming left V 4 bases short and J 0 bases short, with 13 bases between. CDR3 DNA sequence: TGCGCCAGCAGTCGAGGAGGACGGCTCTCTGGAAACACCATATATTTT. Translation: CASSRGGRLSGNTIYF.

The chain couples TRBV7-9 to TRBJ1-2; weak D call: TRBD1 (6 bases). V lost 4 bases and J 1 base, leaving 13 bases between the germline ends. This CDR3 has 15 amino acids. The V gene's germline CDR1 is SEHNR and CDR2 FQNEAQ (reference sequence). The CDR3 nucleotides read TGTGCCAGCAGCTCCGGGACAAGGTTTAACTATGGCTACACCTTC. Translation: CASSSGTRFNYGYTF.

This clonotype was seen only once. The V and J genes are TRBV27 and TRBJ1-1; D ambiguous. CDR3 size: 14 residues. Trimming shortened V by 6 bases and J by 0 bases, and 11 bases separated the two germline ends. From germline, CDR1 is MNHEY and CDR2 SMNVEV (reference sequence). CDR3 loop: CASSPLGMNTEAFF. The CDR3 DNA sequence: TGTGCCAGCAGCCCTCTGGGGATGAACACTGAAGCTTTCTTT.

This chain uses TRBV5-6 with TRBJ1-4; 8 positions agree with TRBD1. CDR1 is SGHDT and CDR2 is YYEEEE in the germline V gene. Germline trimming cut 4 bases from V and 8 bases from J; bases unmatched to any gene: 7. The CDR3 is 14 amino acids. CDR3 nucleotide sequence: TGTGCCAGCAGCGGGGACAGGAACCAAGAAAAACTGTTTTTT. Protein: CASSGDRNQEKLFF.

A single count supports this clonotype. The chain combines TRBV10-3 with TRBJ2-7, with no clear D. CDR3 length: 17 amino acids. Germline V gives CDR1 ENHRY, CDR2 SYGVKD. The germline V and J ends were trimmed by 0 bases and 4 bases, with 19 bases remaining between them. The CDR3 region is CAISESNSQAIPYEQYF. CDR3 bases: TGTGCCATCAGTGAGTCGAACTCGCAGGCCATTCCTTACGAGCAGTACTTC.

V is TRBV11-2 and J is TRBJ2-1, with 7 bases lining up with TRBD2. CDR1 and CDR2 from the germline V gene are SGHAT and FQNNGV. The CDR3 runs 15 residues. With 5 bases clipped from V and 7 bases from J, the junction kept 11 bases outside the gene matches. The CDR3 DNA is TGTGCCAGCAGCGCGTATGGCGGGAGCGGTAATGAGCAGTTCTTC. Translating gives CASSAYGGSGNEQFF. Full variable domain (remainder filled in from reference TRBV11-2 and TRBJ2-1): EAGVAQSPRYKIIEKRQSVAFWCNPISGHATLYWYQQILGQGPKLLIQFQNNGVVDDSQLPKDRFSAERLKGVDSTLKIQPAKLEDSAVYLCASSAYGGSGNEQFFGPGTRLTVL.

A single count supports this clonotype. The chain is built from TRBV27 and TRBJ2-5; 11 bases line up with TRBD1. CDR3 length: 18 amino acids. Germline V gene sequence: CDR1 MNHEY, CDR2 SMNVEV (reference sequence). Trimming removed 7 bases from V and 5 bases from J; junction bases left unmatched: 18. CDR3 amino acids: CASTLFPPGQGVDETQYF. In nucleotides, the CDR3 is TGTGCCAGCACCCTTTTTCCCCCGGGACAGGGGGTCGATGAGACCCAGTACTTC.

This chain joins TRBV6-1 and TRBJ1-1, with no clear D. Germline V gene data show CDR1 as MNHNS and CDR2 as SASEGT. The V gene lost 0 bases and the J gene lost 6 bases, with 5 bases spanning the gap. This CDR3 contains 12 residues. The CDR3 region has the DNA TGTGCCAGCAGTGAAGCAGGGCCTGAAGCTTTCTTT. Translating it yields CASSEAGPEAFF.

This clonotype appeared once. The V gene is TRBV19, the J gene TRBJ2-2; 9 bases are shared with TRBD1. Germline V lookup: CDR1 LNHDA, CDR2 SQIVND (reference sequence). This CDR3 has 17 residues. Losses at the gene ends were 3 bases for V and 1 base for J; bases not matched to a gene: 6. Here the CDR3 DNA reads TGTGCCAGTAGTATTCCGGGACAGGGATTGAACACCGGGGAGCTGTTTTTT. Protein product: CASSIPGQGLNTGELFF.

V gene TRBV4-1 combines with J gene TRBJ2-7; possible D gene TRBD2, 5 bases. There are 16 residues in the CDR3. In germline, CDR1 is MGHRA, CDR2 YSYEKL. Trimming pared 3 bases from V and 5 bases from J, leaving 20 bases between. DNA for the CDR3: TGCGCCAGCAGCCAGGTGAGCGGCCGGGGAGAACACGAGCAGTACTTC. Residues: CASSQVSGRGEHEQYF.

CDR3 in DNA: TGTGCCAGCAGTTCGGGACCAAAACGCTCCTATAATTCACCCCTCCACTTT. Protein sequence: CASSSGPKRSYNSPLHF. This rearrangement joins TRBV5-6 to TRBJ1-6; D is possibly TRBD1 (5 bases). V lost 5 bases and J 0 bases, leaving 15 bases between the germline ends. Germline-derived CDR1 and CDR2 are SGHDT and YYEEEE. The CDR3 has 17 amino acids.

This clonotype was counted a few times. This chain links TRBV7-2 with TRBJ2-7, with D perhaps TRBD1 (5 bases). This CDR3 is 14 amino acids long. The V gene lost 3 bases and the J gene lost 1 base, with 10 bases spanning the gap. In germline, CDR1 is SGHTA, CDR2 FQGNSA. DNA of the CDR3: TGTGCCAGCAGCTTTCTATCAGGGTCCTACGAGCAGTACTTC. Amino acids: CASSFLSGSYEQYF.

The chain's CDR3 is CASGYPTSGGVEQFF. The CDR3 nucleotides read TGTGCTAGTGGCTACCCGACTAGCGGGGGGGTAGAGCAGTTCTTC. J is TRBJ2-1 and V is TRBV12-5; 14 bases match TRBD2. The CDR3 runs to 15 residues. Per germline, CDR1 LGHNT and CDR2 FRNRAP. With V trimmed by 6 bases and J by 10 bases, 8 bases remained unmatched.

The rearrangement joins TRBV25-1 to TRBJ1-1; unclear D gene. Germline loops: CDR1 MGHDK, CDR2 SYGVNS. This CDR3 has 15 residues. The V and J ends lost 1 base and 1 base respectively, with 10 bases between them. The CDR3 sequence: CASSESLGRNTEAFF. The CDR3 region has the DNA TGTGCCAGCAGTGAATCCCTCGGACGGAACACTGAAGCTTTCTTT.

J is TRBJ2-2 and V is TRBV6-5, with D perhaps matching TRBD1 (7 bases). Germline CDR1 and CDR2: MNHEY and SVGAGI. This CDR3 region has 14 residues. V lost 7 bases and J lost 6, with 15 bases in between. Here the CDR3 reads CASTKFRGAGELFF. The CDR3, as DNA: TGTGCCAGCACTAAATTCAGGGGGGCCGGGGAGCTGTTTTTT.

This sequence joins TRBV4-1 and TRBJ1-1; D is unclear. The length of the CDR3 is 14 residues. CDR1 and CDR2 from the germline V gene are MGHRA and YSYEKL. Trimming removed 5 bases from V and 0 bases from J, with 10 bases in between. The CDR3 reads CASSFDPMNTEAFF. Here the CDR3 DNA reads TGCGCCAGCAGCTTCGATCCGATGAACACTGAAGCTTTCTTT.

The rearrangement uses TRBV4-1 and TRBJ2-3; D is tentatively TRBD1 or TRBD2 (6 bases each). Between the trimmed V and J ends, which lost 0 bases and 7 bases, there was a span of 11 bases. The germline V gene encodes CDR1 MGHRA and CDR2 YSYEKL. The CDR3 sequence is 14 residues long. The CDR3 DNA sequence: TGCGCCAGCAGCCAAGAGGGGGGCGAGAATACGCAGTATTTT. This translates into CASSQEGGENTQYF.

V is TRBV23-1 and J is TRBJ1-1; a weak D match, TRBD1 (6 bases). TRBV23-1 carries the ORF label, with uncertain function. The CDR3 consists of 16 residues. V was clipped by 2 bases and J by 5 bases, with 18 bases between them. CDR3 residues: CASSQGVRGKGTEAFF. The DNA for the CDR3 is TGCGCCAGCAGTCAAGGGGTAAGGGGGAAGGGAACTGAAGCTTTCTTT.

The chain employs TRBV7-9 and TRBJ2-7; D remains ambiguous. V was shortened by 2 bases and J by 2 bases, with 10 bases between the two germline ends. The CDR3 spans 14 residues. Germline assignment: CDR1 SEHNR and CDR2 FQNEAQ (reference sequence). The DNA of the CDR3 is TGTGCCAGCAGCTTAATGCACACGCCCTACGAGCAGTACTTC. This encodes CASSLMHTPYEQYF.